These T cell receptor beta chains were read from a single sample in a study of T cells in Graves' hyperthyroidism and ophthalmopathy. TCRdb passed the multiplex PCR reads through MiXCR, listing each CDR3 protein once. The sample shows some 760,000 distinct CDR3 sequences, 12% to 15% of them seen only once. The specimen was blood. The receptor source for this set is a woman between 18 and 29 years old with Graves' hyperthyroidism. Each CDR3 is given with its conserved first and last residue. A D gene is named only where the DNA matches it firmly. Clone size is shown for a subset of rows, as once, few, many or a class of expanded clone.

d_call: TRBD2
j_call: TRBJ2-5
v_call: TRBV19
clone_size: many
cdr3_aa: CASSPYAGAAGETQYF
cdr3_nt: TGTGCCAGTAGCCCATACGCGGGAGCGGCAGGGGAGACCCAGTACTTC

d_call: TRBD2
j_call: TRBJ2-3
v_call: TRBV7-9
clone_size: few
cdr3_aa: CASSRLAGVADTQYF
cdr3_nt: TGTGCCAGCAGCCGTCTAGCGGGAGTGGCAGATACGCAGTATTTT

d_call: -
j_call: TRBJ2-7
v_call: TRBV28
clone_size: many
cdr3_aa: CASSLGYVSEQYF
cdr3_nt: TGTGCCAGCAGTTTAGGGTATGTCTCCGAGCAGTACTTC

d_call: -
j_call: TRBJ1-1
v_call: TRBV28
clone_size: many
cdr3_aa: CASKVQGRTEAFF
cdr3_nt: TGTGCCAGCAAGGTGCAGGGAAGGACTGAAGCTTTCTTT

d_call: TRBD1
j_call: TRBJ2-1
v_call: TRBV28
clone_size: -
cdr3_aa: CVSSLKGADNEQFF
cdr3_nt: TGTGTCAGCAGTTTGAAGGGGGCCGACAATGAGCAGTTCTTC

d_call: -
j_call: TRBJ2-5
v_call: TRBV11-2
clone_size: -
cdr3_aa: CASSAEGLEKETQYF
cdr3_nt: TGTGCCAGCAGCGCGGAGGGGCTCGAAAAAGAGACCCAGTACTTC

d_call: TRBD1
j_call: TRBJ2-7
v_call: TRBV24-1
clone_size: -
cdr3_aa: CATTWDSPYEQYF
cdr3_nt: TGTGCCACCACCTGGGACAGTCCCTACGAGCAGTACTTC

d_call: -
j_call: TRBJ1-5
v_call: TRBV7-9
clone_size: few
cdr3_aa: CASSSNYPPDQPQHF
cdr3_nt: TGTGCCAGCAGCTCTAATTACCCACCGGATCAGCCCCAGCATTTT

d_call: -
j_call: TRBJ2-1
v_call: TRBV7-9
clone_size: -
cdr3_aa: CASSLGFAGNSYNEQFF
cdr3_nt: TGTGCCAGCAGCTTAGGGTTCGCGGGAAACTCCTACAATGAGCAGTTCTTC

d_call: TRBD1
j_call: TRBJ1-3
v_call: TRBV11-2
clone_size: many
cdr3_aa: CASSYDRAGTGNTIYF
cdr3_nt: TGTGCCAGCAGTTACGACAGGGCGGGTACTGGAAACACCATATATTTT

d_call: TRBD1
j_call: TRBJ1-6
v_call: TRBV12-3/TRBV12-4
clone_size: few
cdr3_aa: CASSPDRGLSYNSPLHF
cdr3_nt: TGTGCCAGCAGCCCTGACAGGGGTCTATCCTATAATTCACCCCTCCACTTT

d_call: TRBD1
j_call: TRBJ1-1
v_call: TRBV7-2
clone_size: many
cdr3_aa: CASSSQTGMNTEAFF
cdr3_nt: TGTGCCAGCAGCTCACAGACAGGGATGAACACTGAAGCTTTCTTT

d_call: -
j_call: TRBJ2-3
v_call: TRBV18
clone_size: many
cdr3_aa: CASSPRDTTDTQYF
cdr3_nt: TGTGCCAGCTCACCCCGGGACACAACAGATACGCAGTATTTT

d_call: -
j_call: TRBJ2-7
v_call: TRBV7-8
clone_size: many
cdr3_aa: CASSPTVSYEQYF
cdr3_nt: TGTGCCAGCAGCCCCACGGTCTCCTACGAGCAGTACTTC

d_call: -
j_call: TRBJ2-3
v_call: TRBV20-1
clone_size: few
cdr3_aa: CSASPSLTDTQYF
cdr3_nt: TGCAGTGCTAGCCCCTCACTCACAGATACGCAGTATTTT

d_call: -
j_call: TRBJ2-1
v_call: TRBV7-9
clone_size: few
cdr3_aa: CASSQITAPEQFF
cdr3_nt: TGTGCCAGCAGCCAAATTACGGCGCCTGAGCAGTTCTTC

d_call: -
j_call: TRBJ1-2
v_call: TRBV6-5
clone_size: many
cdr3_aa: CASSYGSERGYTF
cdr3_nt: TGTGCCAGCAGTTACGGCAGCGAGAGGGGCTACACCTTC

d_call: TRBD2
j_call: TRBJ2-1
v_call: TRBV7-3
clone_size: many
cdr3_aa: CASSFLTSGRWNEQFF
cdr3_nt: TGTGCCAGCAGCTTTTTGACTAGCGGGAGGTGGAATGAGCAGTTCTTC

d_call: -
j_call: TRBJ2-7
v_call: TRBV3-1
clone_size: many
cdr3_aa: CASSQGRGVEQYF
cdr3_nt: TGTGCCAGCAGCCAAGGGAGGGGAGTAGAGCAGTACTTC

d_call: -
j_call: TRBJ2-3
v_call: TRBV6-2/TRBV6-3
clone_size: many
cdr3_aa: CASTEWGRYTDTQYF
cdr3_nt: TGTGCCAGCACCGAATGGGGCCGCTACACAGATACGCAGTATTTT

d_call: -
j_call: TRBJ2-5
v_call: TRBV3-1
clone_size: many
cdr3_aa: CASSHGGLDQETQYF
cdr3_nt: TGTGCCAGCAGCCATGGGGGGCTCGACCAAGAGACCCAGTACTTC

d_call: TRBD1
j_call: TRBJ2-7
v_call: TRBV20-1
clone_size: many
cdr3_aa: CSLRDSSYEQYF
cdr3_nt: TGCAGCCTCCGGGACAGCTCCTACGAGCAGTACTTC

d_call: TRBD1
j_call: TRBJ2-7
v_call: TRBV13
clone_size: -
cdr3_aa: CASSSSTGGSLLSYEQYF
cdr3_nt: TGTGCCAGCAGCTCCTCGACAGGGGGTAGCCTACTCTCCTACGAGCAGTACTTC

d_call: TRBD2
j_call: TRBJ2-7
v_call: TRBV4-3
clone_size: few
cdr3_aa: CASSQEYLAVYEQYF
cdr3_nt: TGCGCCAGCAGCCAAGAATATCTAGCGGTCTACGAGCAGTACTTC

d_call: TRBD2
j_call: TRBJ2-1
v_call: TRBV10-3
clone_size: -
cdr3_aa: CAISEASGSYNEQFF
cdr3_nt: TGTGCCATCAGTGAGGCTAGCGGTTCCTACAATGAGCAGTTCTTC

d_call: -
j_call: TRBJ1-6
v_call: TRBV11-3
clone_size: many
cdr3_aa: CASSLGAYNSPLHF
cdr3_nt: TGTGCCAGCAGCTTGGGAGCCTATAATTCACCCCTCCACTTT

d_call: TRBD2
j_call: TRBJ2-7
v_call: TRBV10-3
clone_size: many
cdr3_aa: CAISKGLAGSYEQYF
cdr3_nt: TGTGCCATCAGTAAAGGACTAGCGGGGAGCTACGAGCAGTACTTC

d_call: -
j_call: TRBJ2-3
v_call: TRBV9
clone_size: few
cdr3_aa: CASSVGDPIPRDTQYF
cdr3_nt: TGTGCCAGCAGCGTAGGGGACCCCATCCCTCGAGATACGCAGTATTTT

d_call: -
j_call: TRBJ1-4
v_call: TRBV11-2
clone_size: many
cdr3_aa: CASSLKVEIATNEKLFF
cdr3_nt: TGTGCCAGCAGCTTAAAAGTAGAGATTGCAACTAATGAAAAACTGTTTTTT

d_call: -
j_call: TRBJ2-1
v_call: TRBV18
clone_size: many
cdr3_aa: CASSPLNTGLTNEQFF
cdr3_nt: TGTGCCAGCTCACCACTCAATACAGGGCTAACCAATGAGCAGTTCTTC

d_call: -
j_call: TRBJ2-7
v_call: TRBV7-9
clone_size: -
cdr3_aa: CASSKPPDAYEQYF
cdr3_nt: TGTGCCAGCAGCAAACCCCCGGATGCCTACGAGCAGTACTTC

d_call: TRBD1
j_call: TRBJ1-5
v_call: TRBV28
clone_size: few
cdr3_aa: CASSSSGQGNQPQHF
cdr3_nt: TGTGCCAGCAGTTCCTCGGGACAGGGGAATCAGCCCCAGCATTTT

d_call: -
j_call: TRBJ2-1
v_call: TRBV2
clone_size: many
cdr3_aa: CASSVWALAQNEQFF
cdr3_nt: TGTGCCAGCAGTGTATGGGCGCTAGCGCAGAATGAGCAGTTCTTC

d_call: TRBD1
j_call: TRBJ1-1
v_call: TRBV12-3/TRBV12-4
clone_size: few
cdr3_aa: CASREGGYTEAFF
cdr3_nt: TGTGCCAGCAGAGAAGGGGGCTACACTGAAGCTTTCTTT

d_call: -
j_call: TRBJ2-7
v_call: TRBV7-3
clone_size: many
cdr3_aa: CASSLDLGPHYEQYF
cdr3_nt: TGTGCCAGCAGCTTGGATTTGGGTCCCCACTACGAGCAGTACTTC

d_call: -
j_call: TRBJ1-4
v_call: TRBV18
clone_size: few
cdr3_aa: CASSPGRQTNEKLFF
cdr3_nt: TGTGCCAGCTCACCAGGGAGGCAGACTAATGAAAAACTGTTTTTT